This T cell receptor (beta chain) is from a study of OX40 agonist ivuxolimab in advanced cancers. Overall study: Enrollees could have had prior anti-PD-1, anti-PD-L1 or anti-CTLA-4 therapy, which roughly 40% had received.

Sequencing was performed with immunoSEQ multiplex PCR; in TCRdb, only in-frame clones are kept and a portion is missing. Of some 60,000 clones listed, approximately 90% are singletons. Study results and caveats: Individuals who were partial responders at 0.1-3.0 mg/kg had clonal expansion that ranked among the lowest.

The germline V gene has CDR1 SQVTM and CDR2 ANQGSEA. CDR3 length: 14 amino acids. Trimming took 7 bases from V and 0 from J, leaving 13 bases between them. Sampling times: baseline, cycle 4 day 1, cycle 7 day 1. As concerns this clone: Its antigen remains unknown.

The chain couples TRBV29-1 to TRBJ2-1; the D gene is possibly TRBD2 (5 bases). This clonotype was obtained from an adult with an advanced solid tumor such as melanoma, head and neck, liver or kidney cancer. The sequenced sample was CD4+ or CD8+ T cells sorted from blood, obtained in a trial of the OX40 agonist ivuxolimab. For the CDR3, the DNA is TGCAGCGCGATACTGGGGAGCTCCTACAATGAGCAGTTCTTC. This codes for CSAILGSSYNEQFF.